Sequencing of this T cell receptor (beta chain) was carried out in a study of T cells in Graves' hyperthyroidism and ophthalmopathy. Patients with ophthalmopathy all had a Clinical Activity Score of at least 3, a NOSPECS grade of at least 4 and duration under 3 months. Template material for amplifying TCR beta CDR3 regions consisted of RNA transcripts. Using the HTBI primer set, a first-round RT-PCR was run on the TCR CDR3. One entry per CDR3 protein results from TCRdb running MiXCR on the multiplex PCR reads. The sample has about 350,000 distinct CDR3 sequences, approximately 13% seen once; the top ten hold around 32%. V lost 0 bases to trimming and J lost 3 bases; unmatched junction nucleotides: 10. The CDR3 is made up of 16 amino acids. The germline CDR1 and CDR2 sequences are DFQATT and SNEGSKA (reference sequence). Study results and limitations: Separation of ophthalmopathy from stable hyperthyroidism was achieved by a 13 V-J model.

In this sample, this clonotype turned up many times. The antigen is undetermined. The receptor was isolated from a woman between 35 and 50 years old with Graves' ophthalmopathy. The sample taken for sequencing was blood. The chain uses TRBV20-1 and TRBJ1-1; 7 bases agree with TRBD1. DNA for the CDR3: TGCAGTGCTAGAGAACTCGGACAGGAGTCCTACACTGAAGCTTTCTTT. Translation: CSARELGQESYTEAFF.